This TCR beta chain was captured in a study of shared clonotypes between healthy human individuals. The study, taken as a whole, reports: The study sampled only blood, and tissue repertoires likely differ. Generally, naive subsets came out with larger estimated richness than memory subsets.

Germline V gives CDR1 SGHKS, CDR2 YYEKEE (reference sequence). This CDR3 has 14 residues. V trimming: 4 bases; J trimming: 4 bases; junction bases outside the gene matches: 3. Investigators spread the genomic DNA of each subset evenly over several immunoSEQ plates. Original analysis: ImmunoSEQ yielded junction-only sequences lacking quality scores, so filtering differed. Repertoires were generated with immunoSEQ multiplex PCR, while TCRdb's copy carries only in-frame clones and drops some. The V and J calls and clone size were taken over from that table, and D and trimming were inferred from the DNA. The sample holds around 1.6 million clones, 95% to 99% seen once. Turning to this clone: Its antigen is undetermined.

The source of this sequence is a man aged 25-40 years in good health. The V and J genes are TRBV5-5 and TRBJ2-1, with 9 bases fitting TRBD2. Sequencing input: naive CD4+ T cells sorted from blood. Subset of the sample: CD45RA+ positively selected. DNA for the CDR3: TGTGCCAGCAGCGCTCTAGCGGGGTACAATGAGCAGTTCTTC. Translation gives CASSALAGYNEQFF.